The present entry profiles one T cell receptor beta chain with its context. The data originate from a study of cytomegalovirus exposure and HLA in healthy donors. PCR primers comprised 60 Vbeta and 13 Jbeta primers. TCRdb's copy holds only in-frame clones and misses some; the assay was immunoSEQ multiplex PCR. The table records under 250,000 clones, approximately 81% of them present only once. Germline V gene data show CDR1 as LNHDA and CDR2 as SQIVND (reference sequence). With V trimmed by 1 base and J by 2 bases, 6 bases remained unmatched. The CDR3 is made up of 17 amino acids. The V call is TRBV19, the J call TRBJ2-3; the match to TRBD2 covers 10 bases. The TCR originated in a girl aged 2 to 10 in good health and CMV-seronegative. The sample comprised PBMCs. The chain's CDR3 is CASSIAFGLAATDTQYF. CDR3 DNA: TGTGCCAGTAGTATAGCCTTCGGACTAGCGGCCACAGATACGCAGTATTTT.